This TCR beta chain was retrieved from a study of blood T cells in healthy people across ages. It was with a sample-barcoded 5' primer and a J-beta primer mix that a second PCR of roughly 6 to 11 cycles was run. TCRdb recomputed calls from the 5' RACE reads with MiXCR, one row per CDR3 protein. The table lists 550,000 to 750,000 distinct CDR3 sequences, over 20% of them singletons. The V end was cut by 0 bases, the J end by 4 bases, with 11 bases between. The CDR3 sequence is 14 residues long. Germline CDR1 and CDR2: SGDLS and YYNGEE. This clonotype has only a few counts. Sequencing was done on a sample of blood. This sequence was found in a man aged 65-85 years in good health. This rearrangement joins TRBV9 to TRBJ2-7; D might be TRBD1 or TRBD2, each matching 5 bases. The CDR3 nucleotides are TGTGCCAGCAGCGTAGGAGGGGCGGTGTACGAGCAGTACTTC. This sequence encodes CASSVGGAVYEQYF. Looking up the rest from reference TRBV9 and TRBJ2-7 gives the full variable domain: DSGVTQTPKHLITATGQRVTLRCSPRSGDLSVYWYQQSLDQGLQFLIQYYNGEERAKGNILERFSAQQFPDLHSELNLSSLELGDSALYFCASSVGGAVYEQYFGPGTRLTVT.